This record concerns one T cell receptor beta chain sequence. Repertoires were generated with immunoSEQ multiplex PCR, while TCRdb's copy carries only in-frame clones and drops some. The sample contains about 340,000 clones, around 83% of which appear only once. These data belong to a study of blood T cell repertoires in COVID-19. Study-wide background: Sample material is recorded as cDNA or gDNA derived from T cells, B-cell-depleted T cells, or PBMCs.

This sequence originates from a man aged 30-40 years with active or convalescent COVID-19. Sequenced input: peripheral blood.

The CDR3 DNA is TGTGCCAGCAGTTTTTCGGGGTATGGCTACACCTTC. Its translation is CASSFSGYGYTF. V usage is TRBV6-2 or TRBV6-3 and J usage is TRBJ1-2; D not certain. CDR3 length equals 12 residues. V was clipped by 4 bases and J by 5 bases, with 8 bases between them. The germline V gene encodes CDR1 MNHEY and CDR2 SVGEGT.